This T cell receptor (beta chain) was observed in a study of OX40 agonist ivuxolimab in advanced cancers. Across the whole study: Patients receiving dose escalation had hepatocellular carcinoma, melanoma, renal cell or head and neck cancer.

Study-level findings and limits: In a subset of nonresponders, normalized T-cell clonal expansion was also low. People who partly responded at 0.1-3.0 mg/kg had some of the least clonal expansion seen.

The V gene end was trimmed by 0 bases and the J gene end by 7 bases; junction bases not matched to a gene: 5. This CDR3 contains 14 residues. Per germline, CDR1 SGHDT and CDR2 YYEEEE. Details on this clone: Its antigen remains unknown.

Repertoires were generated with immunoSEQ multiplex PCR, while TCRdb's copy carries only in-frame clones and drops some. Found here are around 84,000 clones, less than 85% of them singletons; the top ten hold around 0.5%. This TCR was recovered from an adult with an advanced solid tumor such as melanoma, head and neck, liver or kidney cancer. Sequencing was performed on CD4+ or CD8+ T cells sorted from blood, taken in a trial of the OX40 agonist ivuxolimab. The gene calls are TRBV5-6 and TRBJ2-5, with 8 nucleotides matching TRBD1. CDR3 DNA: TGTGCCAGCAGCTTGGGACAGGGGATTGGGACCCAGTACTTC. Encoded protein: CASSLGQGIGTQYF.